Detailed here is one T cell receptor beta chain. As yet, its antigen is unknown. The data were obtained in a study of OX40 agonist ivuxolimab in advanced cancers. The study's findings and limits: The work left the antigen specificity of expanded peripheral T cells undetermined.

The V end was cut by 4 bases, the J end by 9 bases, with 13 bases between. Per germline, CDR1 MNHNS and CDR2 SASEGT. This CDR3 has 13 residues. Sequenced by immunoSEQ multiplex PCR; TCRdb stores in-frame clones only, minus some. The sample records 60,000 or so clones, about 83% being singletons. Source: CD4+ or CD8+ T cells sorted from blood, taken in a trial of the OX40 agonist ivuxolimab. The genes are TRBV6-1 and TRBJ1-5; weak D call: TRBD1 (5 bases). This TCR was sampled from an adult with an advanced solid tumor such as melanoma, head and neck, liver or kidney cancer. The CDR3 sequence is CASSADTDGPQHF. CDR3 bases: TGTGCCAGCAGTGCGGACACCGACGGGCCCCAGCATTTT.